A single sample is the source of the 5 T cell receptor beta chains below, sequenced in a study of control samples from healthy donors and cancer patients. Sequenced by immunoSEQ multiplex PCR; TCRdb stores in-frame clones only, minus some. This sample yields tens of thousands of clones, of which just over 90% are seen a single time; about 1.5% belongs to the top ten. Sequenced input: blood. The receptors stem from a woman aged 25 to 39 in good health.

The chain joins TRBV2 to TRBJ1-4; 7 bases fit TRBD1. The CDR3 totals 15 residues. Trimming removed 0 bases from V and 10 bases from J; junction bases left unmatched: 8. Germline V gene lookup returns CDR1 SNHLY and CDR2 FYNNEI. CDR3 in amino acids: CASSEALGRGGKLFF. The CDR3 bases are TGTGCCAGCAGTGAAGCCCTGGGCAGGGGGGGAAAACTGTTTTTT.

V usage is TRBV6-5 and J usage is TRBJ1-2, with D unresolved. This CDR3 has 14 residues. With 6 bases removed from V and 2 bases from J, the gap between germline ends came to 13 bases. Germline V gene sequence: CDR1 MNHEY, CDR2 SVGAGI. The CDR3 spells CASSPLQENYGYTF. The CDR3 nucleotides read TGTGCCAGCAGCCCATTACAAGAGAACTATGGCTACACCTTC.

The genes are TRBV29-1 and TRBJ1-1; D remains ambiguous. CDR1 and CDR2 (germline): SQVTM, ANQGSEA. V was trimmed by 4 bases and J by 4 bases, leaving 7 bases between them. The CDR3 extends over 11 amino acids. CDR3 sequence: CSVALGTEAFF. CDR3 nucleotides: TGCAGCGTTGCATTGGGCACTGAAGCTTTCTTT.

The genes are TRBV19 and TRBJ1-6, with D tentatively TRBD1 (5 bases). The CDR3 has 17 amino acids. V was shortened by 7 bases and J by 6 bases, with 22 bases between the two germline ends. Germline V CDR1 and CDR2: LNHDA, SQIVND (reference sequence). The CDR3 loop reads CASTPGSNRFRNSPLHF. DNA of the CDR3: TGTGCCAGTACACCCGGGAGTAACAGGTTCCGTAATTCACCCCTCCACTTT.

In the case of this clone: This same CDR3 is encoded by further DNA sequences in the sample. The chain is built from TRBV7-2 and TRBJ2-5; 7 bases line up with TRBD1. CDR3 size: 13 residues. Germline CDR1 and CDR2: SGHTA and FQGNSA. The V and J ends lost 5 bases and 4 bases, in that order; junction bases with no gene match: 4. The CDR3 nucleotides are TGTGCCAGCAGCAGACAGGGACGAGAGACCCAGTACTTC. It specifies CASSRQGRETQYF.